Following are 17 T cell receptor beta chains from one sample sequenced in a study of T-cell memory formation after mild COVID-19. TCRdb itself ran the 5' RACE reads through MiXCR, one entry per CDR3 protein. The repertoire holds 140,000 or so distinct CDR3 sequences, with about 5.7% as singletons. What was sequenced was PBMCs or a T cell subset sorted from them (not recorded which). These receptors were collected from an adult woman who had mild COVID-19 (a few samples of this study predate the infection). Cell type and time point are not known.

This clonotype was picked up a small number of times. This chain links TRBV20-1 with TRBJ1-1; a weak D match, TRBD1 (5 bases). V lost 2 bases, J lost 4 bases, and 14 bases lay in between. The CDR3 spans 14 residues. In germline, CDR1 is DFQATT, CDR2 SNEGSKA (reference sequence). This chain's CDR3 is CSARPLDSPTEAFF. CDR3 DNA: TGCAGTGCTAGACCTCTTGACAGCCCCACTGAAGCTTTCTTT.

Of note for this clonotype: One end of the junction varies from germline; a read error may be responsible. J is TRBJ2-5 and V is TRBV20-1; D perhaps matches TRBD1 (6 bases). CDR3 length equals 16 residues. Germline lookup yields CDR1 DFQATT and CDR2 SNEGSKA (reference sequence). The CDR3 sequence is CSARDLTGTIQETQYF. The CDR3 DNA follows: TGCAGTGCGAGAGATTTAACAGGGACGATCCAAGAGACCCAGTACTTC.

This clonotype showed up many times. The V call is TRBV15, the J call TRBJ2-3; tentatively, D is TRBD2 (6 bases). Germline lookup yields CDR1 LNHNV and CDR2 YYDKDF (reference sequence). This CDR3 is 15 amino acids long. Trimming shortened V by 0 bases and J by 2 bases, and 9 bases separated the two germline ends. The CDR3 here is CATSRDSGTTDTQYF. The CDR3 DNA is TGTGCCACCAGCAGAGATAGCGGCACCACAGATACGCAGTATTTT.

The chain has TRBV12-3 or TRBV12-4 and TRBJ2-1; 10 bases map to TRBD2. This CDR3 is 14 amino acids long. V dropped 5 bases and J dropped 10; count of bases not matched to a gene: 8. This chain's CDR3 is CASSPQREGSEQFF. DNA of the CDR3: TGTGCCAGCAGTCCACAGCGGGAGGGAAGCGAGCAGTTCTTC.

This clonotype was observed at least ten times. V is TRBV12-3 or TRBV12-4 and J is TRBJ1-2; D is unresolved. The CDR3 spans 15 residues. Trimming shortened V by 1 base and J by 5 bases, and 14 bases separated the two germline ends. In DNA form, the CDR3 reads TGTGCCAGCAGTTTAGGGGCATCAATGGGTTATGGCTACACCTTC. It is translated as CASSLGASMGYGYTF.

This chain links TRBV7-8 with TRBJ2-1; TRBD2 matches at 7 bases. The CDR3 has 13 amino acids. Germline V gives CDR1 SGHVS, CDR2 FQNEAQ. J gave up 6 bases and V 5 bases, and 4 bases lay outside the gene matches. CDR3 coding DNA: TGTGCCAGCAGCGGAAGGACTAGCAATGAGCAGTTCTTC. Translating gives CASSGRTSNEQFF.

This clonotype was detected only a few times. The chain recombines TRBV5-5 with TRBJ2-1; 8 bases map to TRBD2. Germline CDR1 and CDR2: SGHKS and YYEKEE (reference sequence). V lost 5 bases to trimming and J lost 4 bases; unmatched junction nucleotides: 8. This CDR3 spans 15 amino acids. CDR3 sequence: CASRTGTREYNEQFF. The DNA of the CDR3 is TGTGCCAGCAGAACCGGGACTAGAGAATACAATGAGCAGTTCTTC. The full variable domain, in which reference TRBV5-5 and TRBJ2-1 provide the parts outside the CDR3, is DAGVTQSPTHLIKTRGQQVTLRCSPISGHKSVSWYQQVLGQGPQFIFQYYEKEERGRGNFPDRFSARQFPNYSSELNVNALLLGDSALYLCASRTGTREYNEQFFGPGTRLTVL.

The table lists this clonotype with a few counts. This sequence joins TRBV27 and TRBJ2-3; the match to TRBD2 covers 11 bases. Looked up from germline, CDR1 is MNHEY and CDR2 is SMNVEV (reference sequence). Trimming took 5 bases from V and 0 from J; bases not matched to a gene: 7. CDR3 length: 17 amino acids. CDR3 bases: TGTGCCAGCAGTCGGTGGCTAGCGGGGGGTAGCACAGATACGCAGTATTTT. Protein product: CASSRWLAGGSTDTQYF.

This clonotype was seen many times. This sequence joins TRBV29-1 and TRBJ2-7; no clear D. CDR1 is SQVTM, CDR2 ANQGSEA, per germline. This CDR3 contains 11 residues. V was trimmed by 0 bases and J by 9 bases, leaving 9 bases between them. The CDR3 region has the DNA TGCAGCGTTGAAGATGAGCTTCTGCAGTACTTC. Residues: CSVEDELLQYF.

This clonotype was picked up many times. J is TRBJ2-1 and V is TRBV6-6; 8 positions match TRBD1. This CDR3 has 14 residues. Per the germline V gene, CDR1 is MNHNY and CDR2 is SVGAGI (reference sequence). V lost 5 bases and J lost 8; bases outside the gene matches: 8. This CDR3 reads CASSPVRGLDEQFF. DNA for the CDR3: TGTGCCAGCAGTCCAGTCAGGGGGCTTGATGAGCAGTTCTTC.

The sample holds many counts of this clonotype. This sequence joins TRBV29-1 and TRBJ1-5; D is ambiguous. V lost 6 bases and J 2 bases, leaving 11 bases between the germline ends. Germline CDR1 SQVTM, CDR2 ANQGSEA. The CDR3 is made up of 13 amino acids. CDR3 bases: TGCAGCGTGGTGATGGGAGGCAATCAGCCCCAGCATTTT. This sequence encodes CSVVMGGNQPQHF.

This clonotype was counted only a few times. The chain employs TRBV7-6 and TRBJ2-6, with no clear D. The ends were cut back, 1 base at V and 0 bases at J, with 16 bases in the middle. Germline V gene sequence: CDR1 SGHVS, CDR2 FNYEAQ. The CDR3 extends over 19 amino acids. Here the CDR3 reads CASSLDLGQSSSGANVLTF. CDR3 in DNA: TGTGCCAGCAGCTTAGATCTCGGGCAGTCGAGCTCTGGGGCCAACGTCCTGACTTTC.

This clonotype was seen repeatedly, ten times or more. This sequence joins TRBV7-8 and TRBJ2-7; possible D gene TRBD2, 7 bases. The CDR3 length is 17 residues. Germline V gene sequence: CDR1 SGHVS, CDR2 FQNEAQ. V was clipped by 3 bases and J by 2 bases, with 20 bases between them. DNA of the CDR3: TGTGCCAGCAGCTTGGAGGGGGGGGTCCTGGCTACCTACGAGCAGTACTTC. Protein product: CASSLEGGVLATYEQYF.

This clonotype was observed many times. This chain uses TRBV5-6 with TRBJ2-3; D unclear. V was clipped by 0 bases and J by 10 bases, with 9 bases between them. Germline lookup yields CDR1 SGHDT and CDR2 YYEEEE. CDR3 length equals 12 residues. CDR3 sequence reads: CASSLVKRPQYF. In DNA, the CDR3 is TGTGCCAGCAGCTTGGTTAAGCGTCCGCAGTATTTT.

This clonotype was observed a few times. The rearrangement uses TRBV12-3 or TRBV12-4 and TRBJ2-2; TRBD2 is a possible D gene (5 bases). The germline V and J ends were trimmed by 3 bases and 2 bases, with 13 bases remaining between them. The CDR3 length is 16 residues. CDR3 loop: CASSLAGNINTGELFF. The CDR3 DNA follows: TGTGCCAGCAGTTTGGCCGGGAACATTAACACCGGGGAGCTGTTTTTT.

This chain uses TRBV5-1 with TRBJ2-2; D may be TRBD2 (6 bases). CDR1 and CDR2 from the germline V gene are SGHRS and YFSETQ. V gave up 1 base and J gave up 3 bases, with 16 bases separating them. This CDR3 contains 17 residues. As DNA, the CDR3 is TGCGCCAGCAGCTTGTGGATCGGGAGAGTCGACACCGGGGAGCTGTTTTTT. Translation gives CASSLWIGRVDTGELFF.

This clonotype was seen ten or more times. V is TRBV5-1 and J is TRBJ1-5; the match to TRBD1 covers 7 bases. The junction had 6 bases not matched to a gene; V was cut back by 4 bases and J by 5 bases. There are 14 residues in the CDR3. CDR1 is SGHRS, CDR2 YFSETQ, per germline. The CDR3 is CASSNRGGDQPQHF. CDR3 nucleotide sequence: TGCGCCAGCAGCAACAGGGGCGGTGATCAGCCCCAGCATTTT.